The clone carrying this T cell receptor (beta chain) was seen at least ten times. Antigen unknown. The V segment lost 4 bases and the J segment 14 bases; nucleotides outside the gene matches: 13. There are 13 residues in the CDR3. The V gene's germline CDR1 is LGHDT and CDR2 YNNKEL (reference sequence). These data belong to a study of neurological immune-mediated disorders. In TCRdb, the 5' RACE reads were re-called with MiXCR into one record per CDR3 protein. The sample shows about 71,000 distinct CDR3 sequences, more than 8.5% of them seen only once. Study observations and caveats: The greatest degree of TCR clonal expansion was observed in HTLV-1-associated myelopathy, with the lowest in multiple sclerosis, below that of healthy controls.

Time point meaning: longitudinal time-point 1 (baseline). The controls, all healthy individuals, were blood bank volunteers in Maryland, USA. The clonotype was recovered from a man aged 25 to 40 in good health. The rearrangement links TRBV3-1 to TRBJ1-1; 7 bases are shared with TRBD1. Sequenced: PBMCs. In nucleotides, the CDR3 is TGTGCCAGCAGCCTTCGGACAGGTCCTACTTCATTCTTT. It is translated as CASSLRTGPTSFF.